These 11 T cell receptor beta chains were all obtained from the same sample, sequenced in a study of breast tumors, draining lymph nodes, adjacent tissues. The lymph nodes were axillary draining lymph nodes from breast cancer patients. TCRdb ran MiXCR on the multiplex PCR reads and lists one entry per CDR3 protein. The sample has roughly 120,000 distinct CDR3 sequences; 20% are singletons. The sequencing sample was made of axillary lymph node tissue. The receptors shown here come from a female donor with breast cancer. Some clones in this sample may be carry-over from other donors' samples.

This clonotype appeared many times. V gene TRBV6-2 or TRBV6-3 combines with J gene TRBJ2-1; 8 bases align to TRBD1. The germline CDR1 and CDR2 sequences are MNHEY and SVGEGT. With V trimmed by 5 bases and J by 6 bases, 15 bases remained unmatched. The length of the CDR3 is 17 residues. The CDR3 sequence: CASSGHRWTGTANEQFF. CDR3 DNA: TGTGCCAGCAGTGGGCATCGCTGGACAGGGACGGCCAATGAGCAGTTCTTC.

This clonotype was picked up many times. The V gene is TRBV2, the J gene TRBJ1-4; 7 bases align to TRBD1. V dropped 4 bases and J dropped 7; count of bases not matched to a gene: 3. The V gene's germline CDR1 is SNHLY and CDR2 FYNNEI. The CDR3 extends over 13 amino acids. CDR3: CASSVPGGEKLFF. The DNA of the CDR3 is TGTGCCAGCAGTGTGCCAGGGGGTGAAAAACTGTTTTTT.

This clonotype was seen at least ten times. The chain has TRBV7-2 and TRBJ2-7; a possible D gene is TRBD2 (5 bases). V shed 1 base and J shed 2 bases, with 12 bases lying between them. CDR1 is SGHTA and CDR2 is FQGNSA in the germline V gene. The CDR3 is 15 amino acids. The CDR3, as DNA: TGTGCCAGCAGCTTAGATCGGGGAAAAACCTACGAGCAGTACTTC. This gives the protein CASSLDRGKTYEQYF.

Many counts were recorded for this clonotype. J is TRBJ1-3 and V is TRBV7-9; D not resolved. The CDR3 contains 11 residues. V was shortened by 5 bases and J by 3 bases, with 2 bases between the two germline ends. The germline V gene encodes CDR1 SEHNR and CDR2 FQNEAQ (reference sequence). The CDR3, as DNA: TGTGCCAGCAGCGTTGGAAACACCATATATTTT. Amino acid sequence: CASSVGNTIYF.

The genes are TRBV27 and TRBJ2-2; D remains unclear. CDR1 and CDR2 (germline): MNHEY, SMNVEV (reference sequence). The CDR3 contains 15 residues. V lost 0 bases and J lost 1, with 6 bases in between. CDR3 DNA: TGTGCCAGCAGTTTATCAGCCGGGAACACCGGGGAGCTGTTTTTT. This encodes CASSLSAGNTGELFF.

This clonotype appeared a few times. The chain employs TRBV6-2 or TRBV6-3 and TRBJ2-1; 15 nucleotides line up with TRBD2. With 5 bases clipped from V and 0 bases from J, the junction kept 8 bases outside the gene matches. Per germline, CDR1 MNHEY and CDR2 SVGEGT. This CDR3 has 19 amino acids. CDR3 nucleotide sequence: TGTGCCAGCAGTGCCGGGACTAGCGGGAGGTTGCGCTCCTACAATGAGCAGTTCTTC. The encoded protein is CASSAGTSGRLRSYNEQFF.

This clonotype was detected ten times or more. V and J are TRBV6-1 and TRBJ1-2; D is undetermined. The CDR3 covers 14 residues. Germline V CDR1 and CDR2: MNHNS, SASEGT. Trimming stripped 4 bases from V and 0 bases from J, with 9 bases between. CDR3 region: CASSVQRSNYGYTF. The CDR3 nucleotides read TGTGCCAGCAGTGTTCAGAGATCTAACTATGGCTACACCTTC.

At least ten counts were recorded for this clonotype. V is TRBV20-1 and J is TRBJ2-1; TRBD2 aligns across 13 bases. The CDR3 is 15 residues long. Per the germline V gene, CDR1 is DFQATT and CDR2 is SNEGSKA (reference sequence). J lost 12 bases, V lost 3 bases, and 11 bases had no gene match. The CDR3 loop is CSASGKTSGRTWQFF. The CDR3 nucleotides are TGCAGTGCTAGTGGAAAGACTAGCGGGAGGACCTGGCAGTTCTTC.

To note about this clonotype: A much bigger clone sits one base away, suggesting this may be a read error. The chain has TRBV12-3 or TRBV12-4 and TRBJ1-5, with D possibly TRBD1 on 5 matching bases. This CDR3 region has 15 residues. Written as DNA, the CDR3 is TGTGCCAGCAGTTTAGATTCAGGGAGCAATCAGCACCAGCATTTT. This gives the protein CASSLDSGSNQHQHF.

As for this clonotype: Given a much more abundant clone one base away, this may be a read error. V usage is TRBV20-1 and J usage is TRBJ2-7, with D unresolved. CDR1 and CDR2 from the germline V gene are DFQATT and SNEGSKA (reference sequence). This CDR3 region has 12 residues. V lost 5 bases and J lost 1, with 9 bases in between. The CDR3 region is CSALRGSYEQYF. The CDR3 region has the DNA TGCAGTGCTTTAAGAGGATCCTACGAGCAGTACTTC.

As regards this clonotype: A clone one base away is much larger, so this may be a read error. The chain carries TRBV28 and TRBJ2-7; D unresolved. V lost 10 bases and J lost 2, with 15 bases in between. CDR1 and CDR2 from the germline V gene are MDHEN and SYDVKM. The CDR3 spans 13 residues. The CDR3 DNA follows: TGTGCCAACAGACCCAACGGACCCTACGAGCAGTACTTC. This encodes CANRPNGPYEQYF. Filled out from reference TRBV28 and TRBJ2-7, the complete variable domain reads DVKVTQSSRYLVKRTGEKVFLECVQDMDHENMFWYRQDPGLGLRLIYFSYDVKMKEKGDIPEGYSVSREKKERFSLILESASTNQTSMYLCANRPNGPYEQYFGPGTRLTVT.